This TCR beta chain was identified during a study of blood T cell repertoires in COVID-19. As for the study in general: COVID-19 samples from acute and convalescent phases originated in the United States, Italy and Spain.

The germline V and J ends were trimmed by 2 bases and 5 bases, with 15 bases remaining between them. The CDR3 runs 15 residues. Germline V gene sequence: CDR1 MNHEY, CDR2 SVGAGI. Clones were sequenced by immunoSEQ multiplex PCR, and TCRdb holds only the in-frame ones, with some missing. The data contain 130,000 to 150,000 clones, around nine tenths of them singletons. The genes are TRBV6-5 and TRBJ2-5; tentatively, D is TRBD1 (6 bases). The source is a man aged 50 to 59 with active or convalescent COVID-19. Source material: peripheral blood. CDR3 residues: CASSYNTGFGETQYF. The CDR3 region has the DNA TGTGCCAGCAGTTACAATACAGGGTTCGGGGAGACCCAGTACTTC.